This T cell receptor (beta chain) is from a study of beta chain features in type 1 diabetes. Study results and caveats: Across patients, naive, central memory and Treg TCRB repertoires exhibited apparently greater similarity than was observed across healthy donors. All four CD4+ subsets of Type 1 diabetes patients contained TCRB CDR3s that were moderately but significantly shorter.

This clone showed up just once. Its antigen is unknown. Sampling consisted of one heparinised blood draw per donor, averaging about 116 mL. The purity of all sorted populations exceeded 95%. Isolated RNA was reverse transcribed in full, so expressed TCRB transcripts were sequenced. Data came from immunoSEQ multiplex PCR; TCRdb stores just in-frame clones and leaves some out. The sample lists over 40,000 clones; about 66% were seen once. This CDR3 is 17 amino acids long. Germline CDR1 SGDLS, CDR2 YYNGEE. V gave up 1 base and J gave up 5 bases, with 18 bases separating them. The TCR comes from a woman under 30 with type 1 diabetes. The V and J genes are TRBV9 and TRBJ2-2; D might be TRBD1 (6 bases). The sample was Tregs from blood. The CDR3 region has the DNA TGTGCCAGCAGCGTATCGCAGGGGTCCCGGGGAACCGGGGAGCTGTTTTTT. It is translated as CASSVSQGSRGTGELFF.